The sample holds one count of the clone carrying this TCR beta chain. Measured with immunoSEQ multiplex PCR; TCRdb has only the in-frame clones, and not every one. Among some 390,000 clones, 75% to 90% were seen once, and the ten largest hold under 2%. This record belongs to a study of Ad26.COV2.S vaccination and SARS-CoV-2 variants. Study details: The vaccine Ad26.COV2.S was put into the muscle once, or twice with 56 days between.

As to treatment: roughly 18 received Ad26.COV2.S at low or high dose, single or two shots; about 5 received placebo; per-sample allocation not given. Day 63 following the first vaccine or placebo injection was when the samples were taken. This sequence originates from a person between 18 and 60 years old who received the Ad26.COV2.S COVID-19 vaccine or a placebo. This specimen consisted of peripheral blood, obtained in a trial of Ad26.COV2.S vaccine versus placebo.

This CDR3 reads CASSSDAGYTF. The CDR3 DNA sequence: TGCGCCAGCAGCTCAGACGCGGGCTACACCTTC. The genes are TRBV5-1 and TRBJ1-2; D uncertain. CDR1 and CDR2 (germline): SGHRS, YFSETQ. The CDR3 extends over 11 amino acids. Trimming removed 3 bases from V and 8 bases from J, with 8 bases in between.